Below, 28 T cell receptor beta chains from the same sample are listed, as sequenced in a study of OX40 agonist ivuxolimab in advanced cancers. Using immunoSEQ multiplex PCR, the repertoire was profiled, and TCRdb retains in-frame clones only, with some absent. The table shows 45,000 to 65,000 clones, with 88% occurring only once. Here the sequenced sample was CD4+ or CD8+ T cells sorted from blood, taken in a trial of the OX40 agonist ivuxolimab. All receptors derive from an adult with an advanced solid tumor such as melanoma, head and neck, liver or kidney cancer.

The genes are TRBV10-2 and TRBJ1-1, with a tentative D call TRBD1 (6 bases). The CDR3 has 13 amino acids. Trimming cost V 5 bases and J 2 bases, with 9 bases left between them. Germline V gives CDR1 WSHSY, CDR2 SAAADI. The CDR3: CASSPGHNTEAFF. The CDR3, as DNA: TGCGCCAGCAGTCCGGGACACAACACTGAAGCTTTCTTT.

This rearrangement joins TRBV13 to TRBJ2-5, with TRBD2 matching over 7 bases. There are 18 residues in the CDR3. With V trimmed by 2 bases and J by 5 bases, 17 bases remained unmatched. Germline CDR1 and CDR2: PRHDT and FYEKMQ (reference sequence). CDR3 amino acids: CASSLPRHGAGERETQYF. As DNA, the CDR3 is TGTGCCAGCAGCTTACCCAGACATGGCGCGGGGGAGAGGGAGACCCAGTACTTC.

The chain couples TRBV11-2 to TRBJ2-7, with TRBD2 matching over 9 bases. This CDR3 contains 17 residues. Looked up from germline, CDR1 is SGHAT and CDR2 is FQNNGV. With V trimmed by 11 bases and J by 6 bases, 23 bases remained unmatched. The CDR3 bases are TGTGCCTCAGCCTGGCTAGCGGGACGAAAACTATCAGGCGAGCAGTACTTC. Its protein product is CASAWLAGRKLSGEQYF.

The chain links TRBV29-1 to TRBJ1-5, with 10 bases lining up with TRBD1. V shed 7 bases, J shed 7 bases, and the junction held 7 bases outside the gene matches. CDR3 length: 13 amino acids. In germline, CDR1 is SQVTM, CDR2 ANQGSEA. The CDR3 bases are TGCAGCGCGACAGGGGGCAGGGGACAGCCCCAGCATTTT. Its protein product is CSATGGRGQPQHF.

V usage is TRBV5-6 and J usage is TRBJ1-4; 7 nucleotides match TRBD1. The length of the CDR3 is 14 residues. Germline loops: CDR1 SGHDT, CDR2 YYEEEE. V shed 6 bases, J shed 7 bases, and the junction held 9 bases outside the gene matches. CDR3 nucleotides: TGTGCCAGCACCTTCGGGACAGCCGTTGAAAAACTGTTTTTT. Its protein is CASTFGTAVEKLFF.

The CDR3 DNA reads TGTGCCAGCAGCCTGGGGACGGGGCGGGAGACCCAGTACTTC. It yields the protein CASSLGTGRETQYF. V is TRBV7-2 and J is TRBJ2-5; D is possibly TRBD1 or TRBD2 (5 bases each). V dropped 5 bases and J dropped 5 bases, with 15 bases sitting between them. Germline V gene lookup returns CDR1 SGHTA and CDR2 FQGNSA. The CDR3 spans 14 residues.

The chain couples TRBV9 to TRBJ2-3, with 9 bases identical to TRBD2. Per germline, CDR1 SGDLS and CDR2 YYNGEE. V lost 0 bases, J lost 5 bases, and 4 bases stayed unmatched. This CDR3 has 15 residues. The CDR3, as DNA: TGTGCCAGCAGCGTAGTCGATAGCGGGAGAGATACGCAGTATTTT. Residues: CASSVVDSGRDTQYF.

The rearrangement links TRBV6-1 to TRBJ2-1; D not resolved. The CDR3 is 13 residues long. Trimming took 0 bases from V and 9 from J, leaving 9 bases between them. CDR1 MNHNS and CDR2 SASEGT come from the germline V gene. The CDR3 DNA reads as TGTGCCAGCAGTGAAGCAGCGTTAGGTGAGCAGTTCTTC. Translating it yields CASSEAALGEQFF.

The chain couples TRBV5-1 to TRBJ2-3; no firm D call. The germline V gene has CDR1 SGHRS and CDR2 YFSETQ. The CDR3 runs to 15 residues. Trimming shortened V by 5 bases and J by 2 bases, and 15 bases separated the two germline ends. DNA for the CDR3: TGCGCCAGCAGAACAGTCCTTACCAACACAGATACGCAGTATTTT. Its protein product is CASRTVLTNTDTQYF. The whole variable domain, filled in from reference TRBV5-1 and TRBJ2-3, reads KAGVTQTPRYLIKTRGQQVTLSCSPISGHRSVSWYQQTPGQGLQFLFEYFSETQRNKGNFPGRFSGRQFSNSRSEMNVSTLELGDSALYLCASRTVLTNTDTQYFGPGTRLTVL.

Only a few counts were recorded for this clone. The chain's CDR3 is CASSLGWTEAFF. CDR3 sequence (DNA): TGTGCCAGCAGCTTAGGGTGGACTGAAGCTTTCTTT. The genes are TRBV5-6 and TRBJ1-1; D remains unclear. In germline, CDR1 is SGHDT, CDR2 YYEEEE. The CDR3 loop spans 12 amino acids. Trimming removed 2 bases from V and 5 bases from J, with 7 bases in between.

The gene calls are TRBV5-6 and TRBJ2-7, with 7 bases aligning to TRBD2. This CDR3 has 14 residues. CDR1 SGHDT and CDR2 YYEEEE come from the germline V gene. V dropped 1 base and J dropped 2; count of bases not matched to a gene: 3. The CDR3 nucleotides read TGTGCCAGCAGCTTGAGCGGGGCAACCTACGAGCAGTACTTC. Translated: CASSLSGATYEQYF.

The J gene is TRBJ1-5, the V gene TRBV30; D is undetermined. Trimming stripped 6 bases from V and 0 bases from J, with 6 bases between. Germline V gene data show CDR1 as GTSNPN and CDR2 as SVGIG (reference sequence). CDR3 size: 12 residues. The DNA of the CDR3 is TGTGCCTGTAAGGATAGCAATCAGCCCCAGCATTTT. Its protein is CACKDSNQPQHF.

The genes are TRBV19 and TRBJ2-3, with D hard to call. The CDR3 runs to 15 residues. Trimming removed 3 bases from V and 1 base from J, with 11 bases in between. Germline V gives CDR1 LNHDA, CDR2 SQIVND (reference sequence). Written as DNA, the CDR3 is TGTGCCAGTAGTATTCTGGCCAGCCGCACAGATACGCAGTATTTT. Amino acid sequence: CASSILASRTDTQYF.

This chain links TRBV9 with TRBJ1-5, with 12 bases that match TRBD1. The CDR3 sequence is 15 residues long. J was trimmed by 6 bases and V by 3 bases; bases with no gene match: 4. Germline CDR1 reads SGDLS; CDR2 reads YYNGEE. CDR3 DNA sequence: TGTGCCAGCAGCGGAGGGACAGGGGGCACTCAGCCCCAGCATTTT. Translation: CASSGGTGGTQPQHF.

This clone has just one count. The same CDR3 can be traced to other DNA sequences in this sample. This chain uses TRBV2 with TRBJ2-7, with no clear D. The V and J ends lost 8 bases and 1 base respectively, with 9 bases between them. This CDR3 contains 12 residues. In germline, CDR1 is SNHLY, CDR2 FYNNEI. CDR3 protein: CASGADSYEQYF. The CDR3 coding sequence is TGTGCCAGCGGAGCTGATTCCTACGAGCAGTACTTC.

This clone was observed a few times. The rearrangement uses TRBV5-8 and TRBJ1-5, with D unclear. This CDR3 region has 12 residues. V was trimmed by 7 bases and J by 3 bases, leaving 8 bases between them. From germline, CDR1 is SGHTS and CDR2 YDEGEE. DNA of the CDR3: TGTGCCAGCCGCCCTATCAATCAGCCCCAGCATTTT. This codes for CASRPINQPQHF.

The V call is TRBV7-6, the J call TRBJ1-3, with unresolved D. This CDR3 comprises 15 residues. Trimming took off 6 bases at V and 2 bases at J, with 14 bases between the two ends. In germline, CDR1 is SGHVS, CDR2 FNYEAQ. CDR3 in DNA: TGTGCCAGCAGACCTGAGGCCTCCCCTGGAAACACCATATATTTT. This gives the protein CASRPEASPGNTIYF.

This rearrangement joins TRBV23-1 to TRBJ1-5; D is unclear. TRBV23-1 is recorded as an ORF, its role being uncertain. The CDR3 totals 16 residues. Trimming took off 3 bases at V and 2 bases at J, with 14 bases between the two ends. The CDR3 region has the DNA TGCGCCAGCAGTCAGCCGACCCACGTACGCAATCAGCCCCAGCATTTT. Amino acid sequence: CASSQPTHVRNQPQHF.

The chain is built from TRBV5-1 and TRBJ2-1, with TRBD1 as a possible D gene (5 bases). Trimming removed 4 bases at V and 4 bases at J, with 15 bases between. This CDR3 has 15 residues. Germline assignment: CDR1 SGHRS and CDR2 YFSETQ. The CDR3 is CASSQTLDSYNEQFF. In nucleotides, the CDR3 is TGCGCCAGCAGCCAAACCCTCGACAGTTACAATGAGCAGTTCTTC.

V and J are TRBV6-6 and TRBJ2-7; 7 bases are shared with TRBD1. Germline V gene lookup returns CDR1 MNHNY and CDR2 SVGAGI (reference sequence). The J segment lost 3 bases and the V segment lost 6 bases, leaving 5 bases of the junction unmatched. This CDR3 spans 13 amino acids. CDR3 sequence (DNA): TGTGCCAGCAGAAAAGGACAGGACTACGAGCAGTACTTC. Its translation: CASRKGQDYEQYF.

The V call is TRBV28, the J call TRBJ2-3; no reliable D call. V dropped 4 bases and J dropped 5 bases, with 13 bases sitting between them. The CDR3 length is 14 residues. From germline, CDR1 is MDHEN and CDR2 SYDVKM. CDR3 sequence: CASSSRSPVDTQYF. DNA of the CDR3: TGTGCCAGCAGTTCTCGGTCCCCTGTAGATACGCAGTATTTT. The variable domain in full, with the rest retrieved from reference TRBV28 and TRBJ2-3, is DVKVTQSSRYLVKRTGEKVFLECVQDMDHENMFWYRQDPGLGLRLIYFSYDVKMKEKGDIPEGYSVSREKKERFSLILESASTNQTSMYLCASSSRSPVDTQYFGPGTRLTVL.

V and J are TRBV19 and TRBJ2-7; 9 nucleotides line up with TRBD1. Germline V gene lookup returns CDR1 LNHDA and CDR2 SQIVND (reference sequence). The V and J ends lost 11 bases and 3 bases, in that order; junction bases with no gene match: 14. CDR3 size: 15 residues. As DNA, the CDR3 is TGTGCCCCGAGGCCCCAGGACAGGGGCATCTACGAGCAGTACTTC. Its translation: CAPRPQDRGIYEQYF.

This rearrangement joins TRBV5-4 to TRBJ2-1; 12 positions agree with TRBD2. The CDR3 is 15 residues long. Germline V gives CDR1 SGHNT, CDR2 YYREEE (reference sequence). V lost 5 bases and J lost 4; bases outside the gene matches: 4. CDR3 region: CASRASGGGYNEQFF. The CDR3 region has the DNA TGTGCCAGCAGAGCTAGCGGGGGGGGATACAATGAGCAGTTCTTC.

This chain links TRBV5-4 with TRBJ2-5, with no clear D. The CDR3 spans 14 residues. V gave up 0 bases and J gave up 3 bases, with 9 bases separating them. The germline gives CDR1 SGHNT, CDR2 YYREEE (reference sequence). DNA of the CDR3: TGTGCCAGCAGCTTGGTTCTCAAAGAAGAGACCCAGTACTTC. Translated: CASSLVLKEETQYF.

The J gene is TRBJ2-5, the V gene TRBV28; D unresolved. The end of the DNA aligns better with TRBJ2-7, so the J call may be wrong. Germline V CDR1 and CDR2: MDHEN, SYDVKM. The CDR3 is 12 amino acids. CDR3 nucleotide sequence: TGTGCCAGCAACGCGAGGAACTACGAGCAGTACTTC. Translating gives CASNARNYEQYF.

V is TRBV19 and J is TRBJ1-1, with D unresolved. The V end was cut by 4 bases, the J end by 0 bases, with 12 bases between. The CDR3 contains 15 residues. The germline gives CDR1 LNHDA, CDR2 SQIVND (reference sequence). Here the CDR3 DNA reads TGTGCCAGTAGTAACGGACGGCCCATGAACACTGAAGCTTTCTTT. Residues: CASSNGRPMNTEAFF.

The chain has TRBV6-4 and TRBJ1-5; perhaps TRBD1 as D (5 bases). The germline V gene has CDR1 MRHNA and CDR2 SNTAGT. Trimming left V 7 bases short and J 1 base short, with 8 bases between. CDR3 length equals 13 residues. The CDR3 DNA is TGTGCCAGCATCAGGGCGAGCAATCAGCCCCAGCATTTT. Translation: CASIRASNQPQHF.

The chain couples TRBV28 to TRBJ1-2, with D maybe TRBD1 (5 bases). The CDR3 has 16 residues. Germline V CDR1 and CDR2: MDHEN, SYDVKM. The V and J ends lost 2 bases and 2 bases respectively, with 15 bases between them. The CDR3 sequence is CASSLGGTVANYGYTF. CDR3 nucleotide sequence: TGTGCCAGCAGTTTAGGGGGTACTGTGGCGAACTATGGCTACACCTTC.